Listed here are 29 T cell receptor beta chains from one sample, sequenced in a study of blood T cell repertoires in COVID-19. Clones were read by immunoSEQ multiplex PCR, and TCRdb kept only the in-frame ones, dropping some. The repertoire holds about 100,000 clones, with approximately 85% as singletons. Sequencing was done on a sample of peripheral blood. These receptors all stem from a man in his forties or fifties with active or convalescent COVID-19.

J is TRBJ1-1 and V is TRBV10-1; D is undetermined. The CDR3 has 11 amino acids. CDR1 WNHNN and CDR2 SYGVQD come from the germline V gene (reference sequence). The V and J ends lost 4 bases and 5 bases respectively, with 5 bases between them. CDR3 bases: TGCGCCAGCAGTGGGCAGACTGAAGCTTTCTTT. It is translated as CASSGQTEAFF.

The V call is TRBV20-1, the J call TRBJ2-7, with D maybe TRBD1 (6 bases). Germline loops: CDR1 DFQATT, CDR2 SNEGSKA (reference sequence). Trimming left V 3 bases short and J 1 base short, with 7 bases between. CDR3 size: 12 residues. The CDR3 region is CSASQGSYEQYF. CDR3 sequence (DNA): TGCAGTGCTAGTCAGGGGTCCTACGAGCAGTACTTC.

This clone was seen only a few times. The V call is TRBV24-1, the J call TRBJ2-1; no reliable D call. Per germline, CDR1 KGHDR and CDR2 SFDVKD. The CDR3 is made up of 12 amino acids. V shed 1 base and J shed 10 bases, with 7 bases lying between them. The CDR3 sequence: CATSDFSGEQFF. Written as DNA, the CDR3 is TGTGCCACCAGTGATTTTTCAGGAGAGCAGTTCTTC.

The V and J genes are TRBV27 and TRBJ2-1, with TRBD2 identical over 13 bases. Germline V gives CDR1 MNHEY, CDR2 SMNVEV (reference sequence). With V trimmed by 2 bases and J by 4 bases, 5 bases remained unmatched. There are 17 residues in the CDR3. The CDR3 bases are TGTGCCAGCAGTTTAAGGACTAGCGGGGGCCTGTACAATGAGCAGTTCTTC. Translation gives CASSLRTSGGLYNEQFF.

The chain employs TRBV9 and TRBJ2-1; TRBD2 matches at 11 bases. CDR3 length: 15 residues. The trim removed 0 bases at V and 8 bases at J, leaving 4 bases unmatched. Germline CDR1 SGDLS, CDR2 YYNGEE. CDR3 residues: CASSVGLAGGYEQFF. The CDR3 nucleotides are TGTGCCAGCAGCGTAGGTCTAGCGGGGGGTTATGAGCAGTTCTTC. Filled out from reference TRBV9 and TRBJ2-1, the complete variable domain reads DSGVTQTPKHLITATGQRVTLRCSPRSGDLSVYWYQQSLDQGLQFLIQYYNGEERAKGNILERFSAQQFPDLHSELNLSSLELGDSALYFCASSVGLAGGYEQFFGPGTRLTVL.

This clone was seen just once. V is TRBV2 and J is TRBJ1-5; D possibly corresponds to TRBD1 (5 bases). Germline CDR1 reads SNHLY; CDR2 reads FYNNEI. The CDR3 sequence is 17 residues long. The V end lost 5 bases, the J end lost 0 bases, and 17 bases lay between the germline ends. The CDR3: CASSPSDAGFSNQPQHF. The CDR3 DNA reads TGTGCCAGCAGTCCCTCCGACGCAGGGTTTAGCAATCAGCCCCAGCATTTT.

This sequence joins TRBV3-1 (or the pseudogene TRBV3-2) and TRBJ1-3, with D uncertain. Per germline, CDR1 LGHDT and CDR2 YNNKEL (reference sequence). The CDR3 runs 15 residues. Trimming removed 1 base from V and 2 bases from J, with 9 bases in between. For the CDR3, the DNA is TGTGCCAGCAGCCAAGCGGTGGGCACTGGAAACACCATATATTTT. Residues: CASSQAVGTGNTIYF.

The chain joins TRBV15 to TRBJ1-1; D gene uncertain. V was shortened by 3 bases and J by 0 bases, with 8 bases between the two germline ends. In germline, CDR1 is LNHNV, CDR2 YYDKDF (reference sequence). There are 14 residues in the CDR3. The chain's CDR3 is CATSSLTMNTEAFF. CDR3 DNA: TGTGCCACCAGCAGCTTGACAATGAACACTGAAGCTTTCTTT.

This clone was counted between two and nine times. The chain is built from TRBV5-6 and TRBJ1-5, with a weak D call TRBD1 (5 bases). The germline V gene encodes CDR1 SGHDT and CDR2 YYEEEE. This CDR3 is built from 15 residues. The V gene lost 5 bases and the J gene lost 8 bases, with 20 bases spanning the gap. The CDR3 sequence: CASSTRRSKGKPQHF. The CDR3 nucleotides are TGTGCCAGCAGTACTCGTAGGTCTAAGGGGAAGCCCCAGCATTTT.

The J gene is TRBJ1-5, the V gene TRBV6-5; 7 bases map to TRBD1. CDR3 length: 15 residues. Germline CDR1 MNHEY, CDR2 SVGAGI. Trimming cost V 10 bases and J 0 bases; bases outside gene matches: 9. The CDR3 here is CANPTGQNSNQPQHF. As DNA, the CDR3 is TGTGCCAACCCGACAGGGCAAAATAGCAATCAGCCCCAGCATTTT.

This CDR3 reads CASSLLAGWNTGELFF. In nucleotides, the CDR3 is TGTGCCAGCAGCTTACTCGCAGGGTGGAACACCGGGGAGCTGTTTTTT. The J gene is TRBJ2-2, the V gene TRBV7-9, with TRBD1 as a possible D gene (5 bases). This CDR3 is built from 16 residues. Germline V gives CDR1 SEHNR, CDR2 FQNEAQ (reference sequence). The V and J ends lost 2 bases and 1 base respectively, with 11 bases between them.

The genes are TRBV3-1 (or the pseudogene TRBV3-2) and TRBJ1-3; 10 bases line up with TRBD1. The CDR3 consists of 16 residues. V gave up 4 bases and J gave up 1 base; unmatched junction bases: 4. Germline assignment: CDR1 LGHDT and CDR2 YNNKEL (reference sequence). In nucleotides, the CDR3 is TGTGCCAGCAGCCTCGGACAGGGGGTTTCTGGAAACACCATATATTTT. Translation: CASSLGQGVSGNTIYF.

The chain joins TRBV27 to TRBJ1-3, with D perhaps matching TRBD1 (5 bases). This CDR3 spans 15 amino acids. The V gene's germline CDR1 is MNHEY and CDR2 SMNVEV (reference sequence). The germline V and J ends were trimmed by 4 bases and 3 bases, with 13 bases remaining between them. CDR3 protein: CASSSRNRLGNTIYF. The CDR3 region has the DNA TGTGCCAGCAGTTCTCGCAACAGGCTTGGAAACACCATATATTTT.

The chain couples TRBV9 to TRBJ1-6, with a possible D match to TRBD1 (6 bases). The CDR3 is 14 amino acids. The V end lost 4 bases, the J end lost 9 bases, and 14 bases lay between the germline ends. The V gene's germline CDR1 is SGDLS and CDR2 YYNGEE. For the CDR3, the DNA is TGTGCCAGCAGCCTGGGCCAAGGGGGTTCACCCCTCCACTTT. Translation: CASSLGQGGSPLHF.

V usage is TRBV9 and J usage is TRBJ2-1; unclear D gene. CDR1 is SGDLS, CDR2 YYNGEE, per germline. Deletions cut 5 bases from V and 6 bases from J, with 18 bases between. The CDR3 covers 15 residues. CDR3 sequence: CASSFGVQLTNEQFF. Here the CDR3 DNA reads TGTGCCAGCAGTTTCGGAGTCCAACTTACCAATGAGCAGTTCTTC.

V gene TRBV2 combines with J gene TRBJ2-1; 9 bases align to TRBD2. Germline loops: CDR1 SNHLY, CDR2 FYNNEI. The CDR3 has 14 amino acids. V lost 6 bases to trimming and J lost 10 bases; unmatched junction nucleotides: 10. The CDR3 spells CASRGLAPGAEQFF. CDR3 bases: TGTGCCAGCAGGGGACTAGCCCCGGGGGCGGAGCAGTTCTTC.

The CDR3 coding sequence is TGTGCCAGCAGGCCGTCCGGGGGGCGCTACAATGAGCAGTTCTTC. As protein: CASRPSGGRYNEQFF. This chain connects TRBV11-2 to TRBJ2-1; TRBD2 might be the D (7 bases). CDR3 length equals 15 residues. Deletions cut 6 bases from V and 3 bases from J, with 15 bases between. Germline CDR1 reads SGHAT; CDR2 reads FQNNGV.

The chain joins TRBV19 to TRBJ1-2, with 9 bases fitting TRBD1. In germline, CDR1 is LNHDA, CDR2 SQIVND (reference sequence). Trimming cost V 5 bases and J 5 bases; bases outside gene matches: 9. This CDR3 contains 15 residues. The CDR3 DNA sequence: TGTGCCAGTAGTCCTCGGGACAGGGCCGATTATGGCTACACCTTC. Translating gives CASSPRDRADYGYTF.

This clone was picked up one time. The J gene is TRBJ2-7, the V gene TRBV9, with D possibly TRBD2 on 7 matching bases. The V and J ends lost 0 bases and 3 bases respectively, with 19 bases between them. This CDR3 comprises 17 residues. Looked up from germline, CDR1 is SGDLS and CDR2 is YYNGEE. The DNA of the CDR3 is TGTGCCAGCAGCGTAGTCGGGGGGCGGGGGCGCAACTACGAGCAGTACTTC. Its translation is CASSVVGGRGRNYEQYF. Full variable domain (remainder filled in from reference TRBV9 and TRBJ2-7): DSGVTQTPKHLITATGQRVTLRCSPRSGDLSVYWYQQSLDQGLQFLIQYYNGEERAKGNILERFSAQQFPDLHSELNLSSLELGDSALYFCASSVVGGRGRNYEQYFGPGTRLTVT.

The rearrangement uses TRBV21-1 and TRBJ1-3. TRBV21-1 is a pseudogene segment. This CDR3 spans 16 amino acids. Here the CDR3 reads CASSRDKVMYGNTIYF. The CDR3 DNA reads as TGTGCCAGCAGCAGAGATAAAGTTATGTACGGAAACACCATATATTTT.

DNA of the CDR3: TGTGCCAGCAGCCCTGGACAGAACTCTGGAAACACCATATATTTT. It codes for CASSPGQNSGNTIYF. The rearrangement uses TRBV9 and TRBJ1-3; perhaps TRBD1 as D (6 bases). This CDR3 is 15 amino acids long. Germline assignment: CDR1 SGDLS and CDR2 YYNGEE. V lost 4 bases to trimming and J lost 0 bases, with 11 bases between them. The whole variable domain, filled in from reference TRBV9 and TRBJ1-3, reads DSGVTQTPKHLITATGQRVTLRCSPRSGDLSVYWYQQSLDQGLQFLIQYYNGEERAKGNILERFSAQQFPDLHSELNLSSLELGDSALYFCASSPGQNSGNTIYFGEGSWLTVV.

The chain employs TRBV3-1 (or the pseudogene TRBV3-2) and TRBJ2-3; 8 nucleotides line up with TRBD1. CDR1 LGHDT and CDR2 YNNKEL come from the germline V gene (reference sequence). V gave up 1 base and J gave up 3 bases; unmatched junction bases: 6. This CDR3 is 16 amino acids long. CDR3 protein: CASSQAPGQETDTQYF. The DNA for the CDR3 is TGTGCCAGCAGCCAAGCTCCGGGACAGGAGACAGATACGCAGTATTTT.

The chain links TRBV30 to TRBJ1-2; a weak D match, TRBD1 (6 bases). CDR1 is GTSNPN, CDR2 SVGIG, per germline (reference sequence). The CDR3 totals 14 residues. Trimming shortened V by 3 bases and J by 3 bases, and 14 bases separated the two germline ends. CDR3 amino acids: CAWRHDRSYYGYTF. CDR3 DNA: TGTGCCTGGAGACACGACAGGAGTTACTATGGCTACACCTTC. Full variable domain (outside the CDR3, taken from reference TRBV30 and TRBJ1-2): SQTIHQWPATLVQPVGSPLSLECTVEGTSNPNLYWYRQAAGRGLQLLFYSVGIGQISSEVPQNLSASRPQDRQFILSSKKLLLSDSGFYLCAWRHDRSYYGYTFGSGTRLTVV.

This clone appeared a few times. The chain has TRBV27 and TRBJ1-2, with D perhaps matching TRBD1 (5 bases). CDR1 is MNHEY and CDR2 is SMNVEV in the germline V gene (reference sequence). The V end was cut by 6 bases, the J end by 3 bases, with 14 bases between. The CDR3 totals 14 residues. CDR3 in amino acids: CASRLGGVYYGYTF. In DNA form, the CDR3 reads TGTGCCAGCAGGCTCGGGGGGGTTTACTATGGCTACACCTTC.

As regards this clone: A read error may account for a junction end that differs from germline. The chain joins TRBV4-2 to TRBJ1-6; 7 nucleotides agree with TRBD1. The CDR3 runs to 10 residues. Germline-derived CDR1 and CDR2 are LGHNA and YNFKEQ. The CDR3 reads CASSHAGTVF. CDR3 sequence (DNA): TGTGCCAGCAGCCACGCCGGGACAGTCTTT.

V usage is TRBV10-3 and J usage is TRBJ1-5, with 9 bases that match TRBD1. This CDR3 comprises 13 residues. Germline V lookup: CDR1 ENHRY, CDR2 SYGVKD. Trimming at V came to 4 bases and at J to 9 bases, leaving 4 bases not matched to a gene. As DNA, the CDR3 is TGTGCCATCAGTGGGGGACAGGGACGGCCCCAGCATTTT. Translating gives CAISGGQGRPQHF.

The chain couples TRBV5-1 to TRBJ2-2; possibly TRBD2 for D (6 bases). This CDR3 is 15 amino acids long. Germline-derived CDR1 and CDR2 are SGHRS and YFSETQ. V gave up 7 bases and J gave up 1 base, with 14 bases separating them. The CDR3 bases are TGCGCCAGCCGACCGGGACTCGGGAACACCGGGGAGCTGTTTTTT. Protein product: CASRPGLGNTGELFF.

The chain carries TRBV10-2 and TRBJ2-2; 8 nucleotides line up with TRBD1. Germline CDR1 WSHSY, CDR2 SAAADI. This CDR3 comprises 13 residues. V dropped 7 bases and J dropped 7; count of bases not matched to a gene: 5. The CDR3 DNA reads as TGCGCCAGCACAGGGGGCTCCGGCGGGGAGCTGTTTTTT. Translated: CASTGGSGGELFF.

The chain combines TRBV7-3 with TRBJ2-7, with TRBD2 matching 10 bases. This CDR3 has 14 residues. Germline V CDR1 and CDR2: SGHTA, FQGTGA. V shed 5 bases, J shed 1 base, and the junction held 2 bases outside the gene matches. The CDR3 region has the DNA TGTGCCAGCAGCCTACTAGCGGGGTCCTACGAGCAGTACTTC. It is translated as CASSLLAGSYEQYF.